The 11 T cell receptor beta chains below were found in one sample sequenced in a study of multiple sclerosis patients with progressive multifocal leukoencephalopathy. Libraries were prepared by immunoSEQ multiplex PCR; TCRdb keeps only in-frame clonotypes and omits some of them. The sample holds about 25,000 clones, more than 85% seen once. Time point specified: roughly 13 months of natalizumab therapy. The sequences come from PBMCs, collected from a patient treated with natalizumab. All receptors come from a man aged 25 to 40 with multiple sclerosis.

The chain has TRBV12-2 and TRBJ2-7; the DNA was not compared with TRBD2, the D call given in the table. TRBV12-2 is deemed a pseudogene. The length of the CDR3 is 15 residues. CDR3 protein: CASRLTQAGEGEQYV. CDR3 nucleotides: TGTGCAAGTCGCTTGACACAAGCGGGAGAGGGCGAGCAGTACGTC.

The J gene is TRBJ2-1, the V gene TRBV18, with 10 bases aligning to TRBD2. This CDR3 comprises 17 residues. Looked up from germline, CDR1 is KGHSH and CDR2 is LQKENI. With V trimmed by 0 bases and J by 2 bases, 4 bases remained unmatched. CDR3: CASSPPGAGGTYNEQFF. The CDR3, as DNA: TGTGCCAGCTCACCACCAGGAGCGGGAGGGACCTACAATGAGCAGTTCTTC.

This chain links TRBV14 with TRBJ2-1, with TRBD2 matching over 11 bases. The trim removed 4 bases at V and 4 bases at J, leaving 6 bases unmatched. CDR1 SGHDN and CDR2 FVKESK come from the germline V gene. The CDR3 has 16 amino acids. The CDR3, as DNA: TGTGCCAGCAGCCTGTGGCTAGCGGGAGGATACAATGAGCAGTTCTTC. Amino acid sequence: CASSLWLAGGYNEQFF.

This CDR3 reads CASSLVVRKAFF. In DNA form, the CDR3 reads TGTGCCAGCAGCTTAGTTGTCAGAAAAGCTTTCTTT. The V gene is TRBV7-9, the J gene TRBJ1-1; D unclear. The germline V gene encodes CDR1 SEHNR and CDR2 FQNEAQ (reference sequence). V shed 1 base and J shed 9 bases, with 9 bases lying between them. CDR3 length: 12 residues.

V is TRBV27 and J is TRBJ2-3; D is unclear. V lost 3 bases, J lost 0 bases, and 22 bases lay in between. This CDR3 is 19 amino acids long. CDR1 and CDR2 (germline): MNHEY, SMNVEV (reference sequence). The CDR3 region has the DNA TGTGCCAGCAGTTTTTTGGGCGAGGTCCTCAAAACTAGCACAGATACGCAGTATTTT. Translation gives CASSFLGEVLKTSTDTQYF.

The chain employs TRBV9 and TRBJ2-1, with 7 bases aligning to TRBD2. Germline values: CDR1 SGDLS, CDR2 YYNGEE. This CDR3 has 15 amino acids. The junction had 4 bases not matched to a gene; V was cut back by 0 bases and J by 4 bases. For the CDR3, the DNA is TGTGCCAGCAGCGTAGCGGGGGGACCTTACAATGAGCAGTTCTTC. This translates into CASSVAGGPYNEQFF.

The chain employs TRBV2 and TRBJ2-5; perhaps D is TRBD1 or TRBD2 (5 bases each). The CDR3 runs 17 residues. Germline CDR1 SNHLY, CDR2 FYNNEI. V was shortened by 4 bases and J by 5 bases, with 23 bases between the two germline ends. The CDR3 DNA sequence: TGTGCCAGCAGTGGACCCGGGGACGACCGATATGGGGAGACCCAGTACTTC. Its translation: CASSGPGDDRYGETQYF.

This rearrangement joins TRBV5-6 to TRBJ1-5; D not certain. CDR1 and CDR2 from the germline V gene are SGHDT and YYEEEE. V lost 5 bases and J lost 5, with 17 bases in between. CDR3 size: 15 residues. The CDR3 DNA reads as TGTGCCAGCAGTCGAAAGGGTCGGGCGGATCAGCCCCAGCATTTT. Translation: CASSRKGRADQPQHF.

DNA of the CDR3: TGTGCCAGCAGCTTCGGCTGGGGGACCGGGGAGCTGTTTTTT. Protein: CASSFGWGTGELFF. The chain employs TRBV6-1 and TRBJ2-2, with D perhaps being TRBD1 or TRBD2 (5 bases each). V lost 6 bases and J lost 5, with 13 bases in between. The CDR3 runs 14 residues. In germline, CDR1 is MNHNS, CDR2 SASEGT.

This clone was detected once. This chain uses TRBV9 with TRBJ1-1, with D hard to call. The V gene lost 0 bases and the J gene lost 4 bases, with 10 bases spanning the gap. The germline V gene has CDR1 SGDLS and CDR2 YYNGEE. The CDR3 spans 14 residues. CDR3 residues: CASSVAGGTTEAFF. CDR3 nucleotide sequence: TGTGCCAGCAGCGTAGCCGGCGGAACCACTGAAGCTTTCTTT. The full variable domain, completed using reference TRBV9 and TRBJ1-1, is DSGVTQTPKHLITATGQRVTLRCSPRSGDLSVYWYQQSLDQGLQFLIQYYNGEERAKGNILERFSAQQFPDLHSELNLSSLELGDSALYFCASSVAGGTTEAFFGQGTRLTVV.

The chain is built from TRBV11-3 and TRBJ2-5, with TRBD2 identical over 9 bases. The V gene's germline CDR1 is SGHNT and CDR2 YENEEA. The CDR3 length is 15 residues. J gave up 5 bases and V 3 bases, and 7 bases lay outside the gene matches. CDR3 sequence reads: CASSFSAGGVETQYF. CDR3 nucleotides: TGTGCCAGCAGCTTCTCAGCGGGGGGAGTGGAGACCCAGTACTTC. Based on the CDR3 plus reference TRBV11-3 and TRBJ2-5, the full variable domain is EAGVVQSPRYKIIEKKQPVAFWCNPISGHNTLYWYLQNLGQGPELLIRYENEEAVDDSQLPKDRFSAERLKGVDSTLKIQPAELGDSAVYLCASSFSAGGVETQYFGPGTRLLVL.